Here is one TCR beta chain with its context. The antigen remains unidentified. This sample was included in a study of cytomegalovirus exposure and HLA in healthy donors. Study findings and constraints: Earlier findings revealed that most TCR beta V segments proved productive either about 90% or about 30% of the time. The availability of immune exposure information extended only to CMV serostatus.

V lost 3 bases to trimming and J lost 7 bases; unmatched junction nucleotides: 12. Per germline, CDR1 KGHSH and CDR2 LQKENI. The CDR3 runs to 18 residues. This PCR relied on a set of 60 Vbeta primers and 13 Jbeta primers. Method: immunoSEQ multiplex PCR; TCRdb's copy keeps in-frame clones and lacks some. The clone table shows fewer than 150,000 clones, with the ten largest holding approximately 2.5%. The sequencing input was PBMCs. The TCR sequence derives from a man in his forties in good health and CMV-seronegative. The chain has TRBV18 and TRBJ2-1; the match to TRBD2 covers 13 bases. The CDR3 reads CASSPPLFQTSGGNEQFF. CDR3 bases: TGTGCCAGCTCACCGCCCCTTTTCCAGACTAGCGGGGGGAATGAGCAGTTCTTC.